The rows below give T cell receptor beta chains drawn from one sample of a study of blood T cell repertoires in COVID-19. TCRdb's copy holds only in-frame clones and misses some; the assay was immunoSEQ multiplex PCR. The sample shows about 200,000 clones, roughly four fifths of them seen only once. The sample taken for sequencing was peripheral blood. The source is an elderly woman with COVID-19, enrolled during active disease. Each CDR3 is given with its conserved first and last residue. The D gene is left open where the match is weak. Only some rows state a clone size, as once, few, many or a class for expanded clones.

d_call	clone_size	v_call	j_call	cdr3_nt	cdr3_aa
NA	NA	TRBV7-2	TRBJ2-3	TGTGCCAGCAGCCCCGGAGGGTTGGGGACAGATACGCAGTATTTT	CASSPGGLGTDTQYF
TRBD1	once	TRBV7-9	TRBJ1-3	TGTGCCAGCAGCTCCTTACAGGGGCCTTTCTCGGGAAACACCATATATTTT	CASSSLQGPFSGNTIYF
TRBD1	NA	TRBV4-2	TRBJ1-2	TGTGCCAGCAGCCAAGCCCCGGGACAGGGGTCCTTATATGGCTACACCTTC	CASSQAPGQGSLYGYTF
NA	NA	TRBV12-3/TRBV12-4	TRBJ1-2	TGTGCCAGCAGCCCCGCCGGAGACTATGGCTACACCTTC	CASSPAGDYGYTF
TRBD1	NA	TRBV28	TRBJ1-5	TGTGCCAGCAGGGGGACAGGTTATAGCAATCAGCCCCAGCATTTT	CASRGTGYSNQPQHF
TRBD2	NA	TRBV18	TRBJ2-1	TGTGCCAGCTCAGCTAACACCGGGACTAGCGGCAATGAGCAGTTCTTC	CASSANTGTSGNEQFF
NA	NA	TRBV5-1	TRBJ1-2	TGCGCCAGCAGCTTTCAACCCACTAAAAACTATGGCTACACCTTC	CASSFQPTKNYGYTF
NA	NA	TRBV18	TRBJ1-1	TGTGCCAGCTCACCTCGACGGACAAACACTGAAGCTTTCTTT	CASSPRRTNTEAFF
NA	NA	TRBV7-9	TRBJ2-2	TGTGCCAGCAGTCCAGCGAGAGGGGGTATAGCAAACACCGGGGAGCTGTTTTTT	CASSPARGGIANTGELFF
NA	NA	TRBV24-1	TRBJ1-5	TGTGCCACCAGTGACAGGGGCCATACACTTAGCAATCAGCCCCAGCATTTT	CATSDRGHTLSNQPQHF
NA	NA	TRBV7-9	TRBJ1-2	TGTGCCAGCAGCTTCGCGGGTGTAAACTATGGCTACACCTTC	CASSFAGVNYGYTF
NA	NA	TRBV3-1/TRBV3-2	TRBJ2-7	TGTGCCAGCAGCCAAGACGTCCTGAGGCAGTACTTC	CASSQDVLRQYF
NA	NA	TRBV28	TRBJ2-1	TGTGCCAGCAGTCCTAACTACAATGAGCAGTTCTTC	CASSPNYNEQFF
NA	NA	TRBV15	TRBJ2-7	TGTGCCACCAGCAGAGGAGGCAGCTCCTACGAGCAGTACTTC	CATSRGGSSYEQYF
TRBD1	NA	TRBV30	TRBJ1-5	TGTGCCTGGAGTGCAACGACAGGGAAGTATCAGCCCCAGCATTTT	CAWSATTGKYQPQHF
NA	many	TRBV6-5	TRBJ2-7	TGTGCCAGCAGTTACGGGGAGGGGGCCTACGAGCAGTACTTC	CASSYGEGAYEQYF
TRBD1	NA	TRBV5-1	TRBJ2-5	TGCGCCAGCAGCTCCGGGACAGGGGGCCAAGAGACCCAGTACTTC	CASSSGTGGQETQYF
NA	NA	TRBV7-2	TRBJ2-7	TGTGCCAGCAGCTTAAGGGCAAGCGGCGAGCAGTACTTC	CASSLRASGEQYF
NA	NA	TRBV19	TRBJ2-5	TGTGCCAGTAGTATAGGGGGCTCGGGTGAGACCCAGTACTTC	CASSIGGSGETQYF
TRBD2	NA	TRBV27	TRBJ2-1	TGTGCCAGCAGTTTAGGACTAGCGGGGTCGGAGCAGTTCTTC	CASSLGLAGSEQFF
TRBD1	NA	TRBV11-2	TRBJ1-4	TGTGCCAGCAGCCGCGGGACAGGGGAAAAACTGTTTTTT	CASSRGTGEKLFF
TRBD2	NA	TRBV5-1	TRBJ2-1	TGCGCCAGCAGCTTGGCACTCGCGGGGGGGCATGAGCAGTTCTTC	CASSLALAGGHEQFF
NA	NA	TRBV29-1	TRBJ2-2	TGCAGCGTTTCGGTTTCCACCGGGGAGCTGTTTTTT	CSVSVSTGELFF
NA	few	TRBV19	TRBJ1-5	TGTGCCAGTAGTGGCAGGGCGGCCAGCAATCAGCCCCAGCATTTT	CASSGRAASNQPQHF
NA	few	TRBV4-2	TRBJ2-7	TGTGCCAGCAGCCAAGAACGAAGGAGTTTCGAGCAGTACTTC	CASSQERRSFEQYF
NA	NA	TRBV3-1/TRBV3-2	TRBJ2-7	TGTGCCAGCAGCCAGCGGGGCCACTCCTACGAGCAGTACTTC	CASSQRGHSYEQYF
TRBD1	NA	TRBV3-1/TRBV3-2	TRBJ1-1	TGTGCCAGCAGTAAGTGGGGGACAGGGGGTACTGAAGCTTTCTTT	CASSKWGTGGTEAFF
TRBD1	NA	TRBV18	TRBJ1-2	TGTGCCAGCTCTCCGGGACAGGGGGGAGACCACTTC	CASSPGQGGDHF
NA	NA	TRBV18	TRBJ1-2	TGTGCCAGCTCACCGTCCTCAGGGGTGGCCTATGGCTACACCTTC	CASSPSSGVAYGYTF
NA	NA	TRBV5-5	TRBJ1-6	TGTGCCAGCAGCTCCCAGACTCGCAATTCACCCCTCCACTTT	CASSSQTRNSPLHF
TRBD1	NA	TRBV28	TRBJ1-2	TGTGCCAGCAGTCTTTATCAGGGGGACTATGGCTACACCTTC	CASSLYQGDYGYTF
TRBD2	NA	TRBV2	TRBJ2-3	TGTGCCAGCAGTCTAAGGACTAGCCCAGATACGCAGTATTTT	CASSLRTSPDTQYF
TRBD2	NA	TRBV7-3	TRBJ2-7	TGTGCCAGCAGCTTAATGGGACTAGCGGGGGTCTACGAGCAGTACTTC	CASSLMGLAGVYEQYF
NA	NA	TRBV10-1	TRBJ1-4	TGCGCCAGCACTAAACTCAGAACCGCAACTAATGAAGCACTGTTTTTT	CASTKLRTATNEALFF
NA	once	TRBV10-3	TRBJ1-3	TGTGCCATCAGGGAGACAGGCTCTGGAAACACCATATATTTT	CAIRETGSGNTIYF
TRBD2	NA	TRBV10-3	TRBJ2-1	TGTGCCACCATGCCTGACCTAGCGGGGGATTACAATGAGCAGTTCTTC	CATMPDLAGDYNEQFF
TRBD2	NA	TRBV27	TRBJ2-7	TGTGCCAGCAGTTCACCGTTGGGACTAGCGGGGGGCTCCTACGAGCAGTACTTC	CASSSPLGLAGGSYEQYF
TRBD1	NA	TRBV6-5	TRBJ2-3	TGTGCCAGCAGTTTGAGGGGACAGGGAGCAGATACGCAGTATTTT	CASSLRGQGADTQYF
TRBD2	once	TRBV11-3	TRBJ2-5	TGTGCCAGCAGCTTAGGGCAGACGGGAGGCCCTCAAGAGACCCAGTACTTC	CASSLGQTGGPQETQYF
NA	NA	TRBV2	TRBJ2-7	TGTGCCAGCAGTGGTAACCTCGCGGGATCCGAGCAGTACTTC	CASSGNLAGSEQYF
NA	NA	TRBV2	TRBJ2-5	TGTGCCAGCAGTGAAGGCCCAGGGTCCGAGACCCAGTACTTC	CASSEGPGSETQYF
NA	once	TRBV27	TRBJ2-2	TGTGCCAGCAGTTTGTTCCCTCGGGGGGAGCTGTTTTTT	CASSLFPRGELFF